The 25 T cell receptor beta chains below come from one sample, sequenced in a study of CD8 T cells in ankylosing spondylitis. MiXCR was run by TCRdb on the 5' RACE reads, yielding one entry per CDR3 protein. The repertoire holds about 92,000 distinct CDR3 sequences, with around 10% as singletons. Sequenced input: blood, either unsorted or a sorted T cell fraction (not recorded which). All receptors derive from a male donor with ankylosing spondylitis or in good health (not recorded which).

V and J are TRBV7-9 and TRBJ1-3, with 9 bases matching TRBD1. This CDR3 has 13 residues. Germline CDR1 is SEHNR and CDR2 is FQNEAQ (reference sequence). Trimming at V came to 5 bases and at J to 8 bases, leaving 4 bases not matched to a gene. The CDR3 DNA sequence: TGTGCCAGCAGCGGACAGGGGCTCGACACCATATATTTT. Protein product: CASSGQGLDTIYF. The full variable domain, completed using reference TRBV7-9 and TRBJ1-3, is DTGVSQNPRHKITKRGQNVTFRCDPISEHNRLYWYRQTLGQGPEFLTYFQNEAQLEKSRLLSDRFSAERPKGSFSTLEIQRTEQGDSAMYLCASSGQGLDTIYFGEGSWLTVV.

This clonotype appeared many times. The V gene is TRBV28, the J gene TRBJ1-2; tentatively, D is TRBD1 (5 bases). V was clipped by 3 bases and J by 4 bases, with 27 bases between them. Germline CDR1 reads MDHEN; CDR2 reads SYDVKM. This CDR3 contains 19 residues. In nucleotides, the CDR3 is TGTGCCAGCAGTTTTCTCGACATCGGCCAATTGTGGGGGGGCTATGGCTACACCTTC. Protein: CASSFLDIGQLWGGYGYTF.

Points on this clonotype: A clone one base away is much larger, so this may be a read error. J is TRBJ2-5 and V is TRBV7-8; 9 bases agree with TRBD1. Looked up from germline, CDR1 is SGHVS and CDR2 is FQNEAQ. The CDR3 is 16 residues long. CDR3 in DNA: TGTGCCAGCAGCTTCTTGACAGGGGGGATCCAAGAGATCCAGTACTTC. It codes for CASSFLTGGIQEIQYF.

There are many counts of this clonotype. The rearrangement joins TRBV23-1 to TRBJ2-1; the match to TRBD2 covers 8 bases. TRBV23-1 is an ORF for which the function is uncertain. This CDR3 has 15 residues. Germline trimming cut 0 bases from V and 5 bases from J; bases unmatched to any gene: 3. As DNA, the CDR3 is TGCGCCAGCAGTCAATCAACGCGGGGGGACAATGAGCAGTTCTTC. Translating it yields CASSQSTRGDNEQFF.

The chain is built from TRBV2 and TRBJ2-1, with D uncertain. The CDR3 length is 15 residues. The germline CDR1 and CDR2 sequences are SNHLY and FYNNEI. The V end was cut by 1 base, the J end by 0 bases, with 7 bases between. CDR3 protein: CASSEVAASYNEQFF. DNA of the CDR3: TGTGCCAGCAGTGAAGTGGCGGCCTCCTACAATGAGCAGTTCTTC.

The sample holds many counts of this clonotype. The chain couples TRBV5-6 to TRBJ2-1; D gene ambiguous. V gave up 0 bases and J gave up 8 bases, with 9 bases separating them. Germline V gives CDR1 SGHDT, CDR2 YYEEEE. The CDR3 spans 13 residues. CDR3 DNA sequence: TGTGCCAGCAGCTTGGGGGGTAGGGATGAGCAGTTCTTC. Residues: CASSLGGRDEQFF.

This clonotype has ten or more counts. The J gene is TRBJ2-3, the V gene TRBV5-1; no reliable D call. The CDR3 spans 13 residues. Trimming removed 0 bases from V and 1 base from J, with 3 bases in between. From germline, CDR1 is SGHRS and CDR2 YFSETQ. CDR3: CASSLGGTDTQYF. For the CDR3, the DNA is TGCGCCAGCAGCTTGGGTGGCACAGATACGCAGTATTTT.

This clonotype was seen ten or more times. This rearrangement joins TRBV4-2 to TRBJ2-7; D is uncertain. CDR3 length equals 14 residues. V was trimmed by 4 bases and J by 1 base, leaving 11 bases between them. The germline V gene encodes CDR1 LGHNA and CDR2 YNFKEQ. CDR3 coding DNA: TGTGCCAGCAGCCTCCGGGCCGAGTCCTACGAGCAGTACTTC. This sequence encodes CASSLRAESYEQYF.

This clonotype was seen more than once but under ten times. The rearrangement joins TRBV6-4 to TRBJ2-7; the match to TRBD1 covers 10 bases. V shed 6 bases, J shed 2 bases, and the junction held 4 bases outside the gene matches. This CDR3 has 14 amino acids. Germline values: CDR1 MRHNA, CDR2 SNTAGT. CDR3 amino acids: CASRGDRGPYEQYF. The CDR3 DNA follows: TGTGCCAGCAGGGGGGACAGGGGACCCTACGAGCAGTACTTC.

CDR3 nucleotide sequence: TGTGCCAGCAGTTTATCCTTGCCACAGTCCTACGAGCAGTACTTC. This gives the protein CASSLSLPQSYEQYF. The V gene is TRBV28, the J gene TRBJ2-7; D not certain. With 1 base removed from V and 1 base from J, the gap between germline ends came to 11 bases. The CDR3 is made up of 15 amino acids. CDR1 is MDHEN and CDR2 is SYDVKM in the germline V gene.

At least ten counts were recorded for this clonotype. The gene calls are TRBV20-1 and TRBJ2-3; D perhaps matches TRBD1 (6 bases). The CDR3 has 15 residues. CDR1 is DFQATT and CDR2 is SNEGSKA in the germline V gene (reference sequence). V was trimmed by 5 bases and J by 7 bases, leaving 22 bases between them. CDR3 in DNA: TGCAGTGCTTCCGAGGACAGAAAGAGGGGATATACGCAGTATTTT. Protein sequence: CSASEDRKRGYTQYF.

This clonotype was seen at least ten times. The chain has TRBV5-1 and TRBJ2-1; tentative D call: TRBD2 (6 bases). V gave up 0 bases and J gave up 0 bases, with 13 bases separating them. The germline V gene has CDR1 SGHRS and CDR2 YFSETQ. CDR3 length: 17 amino acids. The CDR3 loop reads CASSLERTTYSYNEQFF. The DNA of the CDR3 is TGCGCCAGCAGCTTGGAGAGGACTACCTACTCCTACAATGAGCAGTTCTTC.

This clonotype was counted ten times or more. J is TRBJ2-2 and V is TRBV12-3 or TRBV12-4; tentatively, D is TRBD1 (5 bases). The CDR3 contains 15 residues. V was clipped by 3 bases and J by 0 bases, with 8 bases between them. The CDR3 protein is CASSLTEANTGELFF. CDR3 nucleotides: TGTGCCAGCAGTTTGACAGAAGCGAACACCGGGGAGCTGTTTTTT.

This clonotype was observed many times. The chain couples TRBV7-3 to TRBJ2-3, with D perhaps matching TRBD1 (6 bases). Trimming stripped 2 bases from V and 0 bases from J, with 12 bases between. This CDR3 comprises 16 residues. Germline CDR1 is SGHTA and CDR2 is FQGTGA. The chain's CDR3 is CASSLYSGASTDTQYF. Written as DNA, the CDR3 is TGTGCCAGCAGCTTATATTCAGGGGCTAGCACAGATACGCAGTATTTT.

The chain employs TRBV7-2 and TRBJ1-1, with D tentatively TRBD1 (5 bases). Germline assignment: CDR1 SGHTA and CDR2 FQGNSA. The CDR3 extends over 15 amino acids. The V and J ends lost 5 bases and 0 bases respectively, with 13 bases between them. DNA for the CDR3: TGTGCCAGCAGCCCAATATGGGGCTTGAACACTGAAGCTTTCTTT. It codes for CASSPIWGLNTEAFF.

The chain uses TRBV11-2 and TRBJ2-4; 7 bases match TRBD2. The ends lost 4 bases at V and 1 base at J; junction bases unmatched: 7. Germline V gene sequence: CDR1 SGHAT, CDR2 FQNNGV. This CDR3 is 16 amino acids long. The CDR3 nucleotides read TGTGCCAGCAGCTCCCCGGGGGGTGAGGCCAAAAACATTCAGTACTTC. Protein product: CASSSPGGEAKNIQYF.

V gene TRBV7-8 combines with J gene TRBJ2-7; 11 positions agree with TRBD1. CDR3 length equals 15 residues. Trimming at V came to 1 base and at J to 4 bases, leaving 3 bases not matched to a gene. Germline CDR1 is SGHVS and CDR2 is FQNEAQ. CDR3 amino acids: CASSLVGQGAYEQYF. CDR3 in DNA: TGTGCCAGCAGCTTAGTTGGACAGGGGGCATACGAGCAGTACTTC.

This clonotype came up many times. This chain joins TRBV10-1 and TRBJ1-6; D possibly corresponds to TRBD1 (6 bases). Trimming left V 3 bases short and J 3 bases short, with 6 bases between. Germline V gene lookup returns CDR1 WNHNN and CDR2 SYGVQD (reference sequence). This CDR3 is 14 amino acids long. The CDR3 reads CASSEQGYNSPLHF. The CDR3, as DNA: TGCGCCAGCAGTGAACAGGGCTATAATTCACCCCTCCACTTT.

This clonotype was observed at least ten times. The chain couples TRBV7-2 to TRBJ2-1; D is perhaps TRBD1 or TRBD2 (5 bases each). V was trimmed by 1 base and J by 5 bases, leaving 9 bases between them. Germline V CDR1 and CDR2: SGHTA, FQGNSA. This CDR3 spans 14 amino acids. The CDR3 coding sequence is TGTGCCAGCAGCTTAGAGGGGACCCACAATGAGCAGTTCTTC. As protein: CASSLEGTHNEQFF.

This clonotype has a count of ten or more. This chain connects TRBV6-1 to TRBJ2-1, with 8 bases lining up with TRBD2. V shed 5 bases, J shed 6 bases, and the junction held 12 bases outside the gene matches. This CDR3 contains 16 residues. Per the germline V gene, CDR1 is MNHNS and CDR2 is SASEGT. CDR3 amino acids: CASSTTAGGAGNEQFF. The CDR3, as DNA: TGTGCCAGCAGTACGACTGCCGGGGGGGCCGGCAATGAGCAGTTCTTC.

This clonotype was recorded at least ten times. The V call is TRBV5-6, the J call TRBJ2-3, with a tentative D call TRBD2 (5 bases). This CDR3 contains 16 residues. Trimming took off 2 bases at V and 6 bases at J, with 19 bases between the two ends. The V gene's germline CDR1 is SGHDT and CDR2 YYEEEE. The CDR3 nucleotides are TGTGCCAGCAGCTTTTTCGACGGGGTCCTTGGCGATACGCAGTATTTT. This sequence encodes CASSFFDGVLGDTQYF.

The sample holds many counts of this clonotype. The chain links TRBV29-1 to TRBJ2-7, with D possibly called TRBD1 or TRBD2 (5 bases each). Germline CDR1 and CDR2: SQVTM and ANQGSEA. This CDR3 is built from 13 residues. The germline V and J ends were trimmed by 6 bases and 0 bases, with 12 bases remaining between them. For the CDR3, the DNA is TGCAGCGTCCGTGGGGGAATCTCCTACGAGCAGTACTTC. It is translated as CSVRGGISYEQYF.

The chain employs TRBV11-2 and TRBJ2-3; D is perhaps TRBD1 (6 bases). V shed 4 bases and J shed 0 bases, with 17 bases lying between them. Germline CDR1 and CDR2: SGHAT and FQNNGV. There are 17 residues in the CDR3. Written as DNA, the CDR3 is TGTGCCAGCAGCTCTGGGTTGGGGCAGGGGAGCACAGATACGCAGTATTTT. This translates into CASSSGLGQGSTDTQYF.

In this sample, this clonotype turned up many times. The chain is built from TRBV20-1 and TRBJ2-7; perhaps TRBD2 as D (6 bases). V was clipped by 7 bases and J by 0 bases, with 13 bases between them. From germline, CDR1 is DFQATT and CDR2 SNEGSKA (reference sequence). The CDR3 contains 13 residues. The CDR3 reads CSGMGGSSYEQYF. The DNA for the CDR3 is TGCAGTGGGATGGGGGGTAGCTCCTACGAGCAGTACTTC.

This clonotype appeared many times. V is TRBV29-1 and J is TRBJ1-3; possibly TRBD1 for D (5 bases). The CDR3 extends over 13 amino acids. CDR1 and CDR2 from the germline V gene are SQVTM and ANQGSEA. Trimming stripped 6 bases from V and 4 bases from J, with 13 bases between. CDR3: CSVGTTGGNTIYF. The CDR3, as DNA: TGCAGCGTCGGGACTACTGGCGGAAACACCATATATTTT.